The 9 T cell receptor beta chains below were found in one sample sequenced in a study of cytomegalovirus exposure and HLA in healthy donors. Primers for the PCR totalled 60 Vbeta and 13 Jbeta. Profiled with immunoSEQ multiplex PCR; TCRdb holds only in-frame clones, not every one. Here the sample spans roughly 63,000 clones, more than 60% being singletons. The specimen was PBMCs. The source is a woman between 35 and 50 years old in good health and CMV-seropositive.

This clone was counted once. The chain couples TRBV11-2 to TRBJ2-7; D possibly corresponds to TRBD2 (5 bases). CDR1 SGHAT and CDR2 FQNNGV come from the germline V gene. The length of the CDR3 is 12 residues. Trimming removed 5 bases at V and 7 bases at J, with 12 bases between. The CDR3 here is CASSPDSGEQYF. As DNA, the CDR3 is TGTGCCAGCAGCCCGGACTCGGGGGAGCAGTACTTC.

The chain links TRBV19 to TRBJ1-1, with a possible D match to TRBD1 (5 bases). The V end lost 5 bases, the J end lost 6 bases, and 22 bases lay between the germline ends. CDR3 length: 16 residues. Germline CDR1 LNHDA, CDR2 SQIVND (reference sequence). The DNA of the CDR3 is TGTGCCAGTAGTTCCCCTCTGGCAGGGCTTAGGGCTGAAGCTTTCTTT. It specifies CASSSPLAGLRAEAFF.

The rearrangement uses TRBV13 and TRBJ2-7, with 9 bases fitting TRBD1. The J segment lost 1 base and the V segment lost 4 bases, leaving 5 bases of the junction unmatched. This CDR3 is built from 15 residues. Germline V gives CDR1 PRHDT, CDR2 FYEKMQ (reference sequence). The CDR3 region is CASSSPGQGSYEQYF. The DNA for the CDR3 is TGTGCCAGCAGCTCCCCGGGACAGGGATCCTACGAGCAGTACTTC. Together with reference TRBV13 and TRBJ2-7, the CDR3 gives the full variable domain: AAGVIQSPRHLIKEKRETATLKCYPIPRHDTVYWYQQGPGQDPQFLISFYEKMQSDKGSIPDRFSAQQFSDYHSELNMSSLELGDSALYFCASSSPGQGSYEQYFGPGTRLTVT.

The chain employs TRBV19 and TRBJ1-1, with D tentatively TRBD1 (5 bases). The CDR3 runs to 14 residues. Germline V CDR1 and CDR2: LNHDA, SQIVND (reference sequence). Trimming cost V 6 bases and J 0 bases, with 11 bases left between them. The CDR3 DNA sequence: TGTGCCAGTAGACCACAGGTGTTGAACACTGAAGCTTTCTTT. Its protein is CASRPQVLNTEAFF.

The chain links TRBV15 to TRBJ2-7; the D gene is possibly TRBD2 (5 bases). The germline V and J ends were trimmed by 4 bases and 3 bases, with 19 bases remaining between them. Germline CDR1 is LNHNV and CDR2 is YYDKDF (reference sequence). This CDR3 comprises 16 residues. CDR3 sequence: CATSTPGKVKGYEQYF. CDR3 coding DNA: TGTGCCACCAGCACCCCCGGGAAGGTCAAGGGCTACGAGCAGTACTTC.

This clone is medium-sized. V usage is TRBV5-5 and J usage is TRBJ2-6, with a weak D call TRBD1 (5 bases). With 3 bases removed from V and 2 bases from J, the gap between germline ends came to 15 bases. The CDR3 is made up of 17 amino acids. Germline CDR1 SGHKS, CDR2 YYEKEE (reference sequence). CDR3 nucleotide sequence: TGTGCCAGCAGCTATCACGAACAGGTCGCTGGGGCCAACGTCCTGACTTTC. This gives the protein CASSYHEQVAGANVLTF.

V and J are TRBV4-2 and TRBJ2-7, with TRBD2 matching over 12 bases. Per the germline V gene, CDR1 is LGHNA and CDR2 is YNFKEQ. The junction had 12 bases not matched to a gene; V was cut back by 0 bases and J by 3 bases. The CDR3 spans 19 residues. The DNA of the CDR3 is TGTGCCAGCAGCCAAGAAGAACTACTAGCGGGGGGCGAGCTCTACGAGCAGTACTTC. Translation gives CASSQEELLAGGELYEQYF.

The CDR3 here is CASRRLASHEQYF. The CDR3 nucleotides read TGTGCCAGCCGAAGACTAGCGAGCCACGAGCAGTACTTC. This chain links TRBV6-6 with TRBJ2-7, with TRBD2 identical over 8 bases. Germline assignment: CDR1 MNHNY and CDR2 SVGAGI (reference sequence). The length of the CDR3 is 13 residues. Trimming removed 8 bases from V and 5 bases from J; junction bases left unmatched: 8.

The gene calls are TRBV30 and TRBJ2-2, with TRBD1 as a possible D gene (6 bases). V dropped 1 base and J dropped 5 bases, with 14 bases sitting between them. CDR1 GTSNPN and CDR2 SVGIG come from the germline V gene (reference sequence). This CDR3 comprises 15 residues. The CDR3: CAWSGSRRGTGELFF. In DNA, the CDR3 is TGTGCCTGGAGTGGGTCTAGAAGGGGGACCGGGGAGCTGTTTTTT.